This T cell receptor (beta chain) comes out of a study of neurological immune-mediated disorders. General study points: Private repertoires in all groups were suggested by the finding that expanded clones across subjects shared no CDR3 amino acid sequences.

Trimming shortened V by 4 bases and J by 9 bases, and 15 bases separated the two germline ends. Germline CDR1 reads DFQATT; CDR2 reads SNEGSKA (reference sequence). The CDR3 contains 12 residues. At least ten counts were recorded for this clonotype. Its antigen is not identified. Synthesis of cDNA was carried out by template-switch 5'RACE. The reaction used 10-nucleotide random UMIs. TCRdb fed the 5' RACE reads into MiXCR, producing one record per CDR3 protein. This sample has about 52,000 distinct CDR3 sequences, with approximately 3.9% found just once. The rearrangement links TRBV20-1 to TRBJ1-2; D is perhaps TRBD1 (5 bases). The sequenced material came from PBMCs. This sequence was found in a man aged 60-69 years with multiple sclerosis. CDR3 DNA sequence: TGCAGTGCTATTATACAGGACACTCGCTACACCTTC. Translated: CSAIIQDTRYTF.